This T cell receptor (beta chain) was observed in a study of spatial heterogeneity in lung cancer. From the 5' RACE reads, TCRdb called clonotypes with MiXCR, one entry per CDR3 protein. In the table there are under 100,000 distinct CDR3 sequences, 7.5% to 10% of which are singletons. This clonotype appeared many times. What it recognizes is unknown. The time point: sample taken at primary tumor resection. Sequencing of whole RNA from tumor, nontumor lung or frozen PBMC involved no sorting. Overall study findings and caveats: Ubiquitous expanded tumor TCRs surfaced in blood more at resection than they did at follow-up.

The clonotype comes from a male donor with early-stage non-small cell lung cancer. This specimen consisted of PBMCs, obtained at surgery.

The CDR3 nucleotides read TGTGCCAGCAGCTTCCCACGTTCCGACAGGGCTGCATGGTATGGCTACACCTTC. Its translation is CASSFPRSDRAAWYGYTF. The rearrangement joins TRBV11-2 to TRBJ1-2; 7 positions agree with TRBD1. Losses at the gene ends were 3 bases for V and 5 bases for J; bases not matched to a gene: 18. Germline V gene data show CDR1 as SGHAT and CDR2 as FQNNGV. The CDR3 has 18 residues.